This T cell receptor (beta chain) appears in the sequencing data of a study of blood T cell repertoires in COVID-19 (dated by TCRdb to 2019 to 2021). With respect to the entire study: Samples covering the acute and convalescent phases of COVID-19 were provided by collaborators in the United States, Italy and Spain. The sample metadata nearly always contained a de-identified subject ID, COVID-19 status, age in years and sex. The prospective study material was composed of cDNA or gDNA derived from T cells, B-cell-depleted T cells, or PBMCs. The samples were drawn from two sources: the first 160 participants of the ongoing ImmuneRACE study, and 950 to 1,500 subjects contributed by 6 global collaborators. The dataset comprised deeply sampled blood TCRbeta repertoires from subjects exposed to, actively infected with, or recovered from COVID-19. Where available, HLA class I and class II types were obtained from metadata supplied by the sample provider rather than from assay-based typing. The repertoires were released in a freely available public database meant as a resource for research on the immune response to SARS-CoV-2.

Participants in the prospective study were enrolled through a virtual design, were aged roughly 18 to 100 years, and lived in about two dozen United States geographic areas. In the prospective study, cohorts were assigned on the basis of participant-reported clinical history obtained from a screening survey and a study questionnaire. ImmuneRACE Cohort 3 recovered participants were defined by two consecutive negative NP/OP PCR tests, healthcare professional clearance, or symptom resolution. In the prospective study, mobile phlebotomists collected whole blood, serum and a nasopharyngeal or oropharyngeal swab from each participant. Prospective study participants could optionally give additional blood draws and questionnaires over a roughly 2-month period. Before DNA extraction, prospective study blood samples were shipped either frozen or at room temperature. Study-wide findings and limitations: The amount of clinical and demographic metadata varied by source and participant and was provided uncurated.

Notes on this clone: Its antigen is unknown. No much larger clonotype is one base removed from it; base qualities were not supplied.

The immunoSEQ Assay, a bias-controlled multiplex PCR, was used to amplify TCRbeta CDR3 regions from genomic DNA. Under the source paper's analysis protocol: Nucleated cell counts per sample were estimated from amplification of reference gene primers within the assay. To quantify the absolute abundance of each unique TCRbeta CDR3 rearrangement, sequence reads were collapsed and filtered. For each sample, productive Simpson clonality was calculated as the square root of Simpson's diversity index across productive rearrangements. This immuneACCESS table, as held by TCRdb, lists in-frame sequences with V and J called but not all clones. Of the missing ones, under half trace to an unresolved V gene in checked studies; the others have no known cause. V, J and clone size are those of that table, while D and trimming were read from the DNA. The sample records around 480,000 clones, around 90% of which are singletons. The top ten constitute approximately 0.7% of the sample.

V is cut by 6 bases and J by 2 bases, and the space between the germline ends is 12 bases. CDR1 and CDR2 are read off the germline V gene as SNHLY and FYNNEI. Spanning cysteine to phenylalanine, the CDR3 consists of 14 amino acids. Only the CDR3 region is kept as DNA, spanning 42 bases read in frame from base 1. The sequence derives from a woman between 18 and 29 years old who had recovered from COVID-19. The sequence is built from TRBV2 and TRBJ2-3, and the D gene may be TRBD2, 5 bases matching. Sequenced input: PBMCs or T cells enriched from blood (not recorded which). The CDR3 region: CASRETGNTDTQYF. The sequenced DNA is TGTGCCAGCAGGGAGACGGGGAACACAGATACGCAGTATTTT.